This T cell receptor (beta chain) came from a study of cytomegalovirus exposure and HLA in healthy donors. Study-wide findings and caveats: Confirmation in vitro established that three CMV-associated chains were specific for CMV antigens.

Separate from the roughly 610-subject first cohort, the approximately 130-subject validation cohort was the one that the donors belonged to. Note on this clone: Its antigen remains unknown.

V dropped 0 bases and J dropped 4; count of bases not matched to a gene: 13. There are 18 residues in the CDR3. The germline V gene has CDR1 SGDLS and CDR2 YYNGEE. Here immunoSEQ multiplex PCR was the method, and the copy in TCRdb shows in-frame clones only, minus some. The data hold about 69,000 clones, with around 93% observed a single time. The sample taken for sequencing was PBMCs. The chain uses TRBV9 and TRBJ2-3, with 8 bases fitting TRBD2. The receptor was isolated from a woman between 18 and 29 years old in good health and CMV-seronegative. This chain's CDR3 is CASSVDDSSGSYADTQYF. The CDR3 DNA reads TGTGCCAGCAGCGTAGACGATTCGAGCGGGAGTTACGCAGATACGCAGTATTTT.